The clone carrying this T cell receptor beta chain was counted between two and nine times. The repertoire was sequenced with immunoSEQ multiplex PCR; TCRdb's copy has only in-frame clones and lacks some. This table holds 200,000 to 250,000 clones, 70% found once. This record belongs to a study of cytotoxic CD8 clonotypes in ibrutinib-treated CLL. Trimming stripped 6 bases from V and 5 bases from J, with 16 bases between. The CDR3 loop spans 15 amino acids. Germline V gene sequence: CDR1 KGHSY, CDR2 FQNENV. The input for sequencing was PBMCs, taken after 24 months of ibrutinib treatment. This chain connects TRBV16 to TRBJ1-4; TRBD1 might be the D (5 bases). The source of this sequence is a human donor with chronic lymphocytic leukemia. CDR3 bases: TGTGCCAGCAGGCAAAGGGGTTTCGGGAATGAAAAACTGTTTTTT. Encoded protein: CASRQRGFGNEKLFF.